This is a list of T cell receptor beta chains from one sample in a study of blood T cell repertoires in COVID-19. Sequencing was performed with immunoSEQ multiplex PCR; in TCRdb, only in-frame clones are kept and a portion is missing. The sample includes over 200,000 clones, 70% to 90% of them seen just once. Sequenced: peripheral blood. The receptors were gathered from a woman aged 50 to 65 with acute or convalescent COVID-19. The CDR3 runs from the conserved cysteine through the conserved F or W. Each record gives: J gene, V gene, D gene, CDR3 protein, CDR3 DNA. A D gene is named only where the DNA matches it firmly.

J gene: TRBJ2-1; V gene: TRBV24-1; D gene: TRBD1; CDR3 protein: CATSDPGQRNEQFF; CDR3 DNA: TGTGCCACCAGTGATCCGGGACAGAGAAATGAGCAGTTCTTC
J gene: TRBJ2-7; V gene: TRBV19; D gene: NA; CDR3 protein: CASSGRPSIPYEQYF; CDR3 DNA: TGTGCCAGTAGTGGCCGCCCATCGATCCCCTACGAGCAGTACTTC
J gene: TRBJ1-1; V gene: TRBV6-2/TRBV6-3; D gene: NA; CDR3 protein: CASSLMQETDKAFF; CDR3 DNA: TGTGCCAGCAGTTTAATGCAGGAGACAGACAAAGCTTTCTTT
J gene: TRBJ2-1; V gene: TRBV6-5; D gene: NA; CDR3 protein: CASSYSLARDEQFF; CDR3 DNA: TGTGCCAGCAGTTACTCTCTAGCGCGGGATGAGCAGTTCTTC
J gene: TRBJ2-2; V gene: TRBV7-2; D gene: NA; CDR3 protein: CASSFPPRMLGGELFF; CDR3 DNA: TGTGCCAGCAGCTTCCCCCCGCGAATGCTAGGCGGGGAGCTGTTTTTT
J gene: TRBJ2-3; V gene: TRBV19; D gene: NA; CDR3 protein: CASSIVLAQAPRDTQYF; CDR3 DNA: TGTGCCAGTAGTATAGTCTTGGCGCAGGCGCCCCGGGATACGCAGTATTTT
J gene: TRBJ2-1; V gene: TRBV5-1; D gene: NA; CDR3 protein: CASSSEPGHYNEQFF; CDR3 DNA: TGCGCCAGCAGCTCAGAACCGGGACACTACAATGAGCAGTTCTTC
J gene: TRBJ2-3; V gene: TRBV29-1; D gene: TRBD2; CDR3 protein: CSVSFSGRRADTQYF; CDR3 DNA: TGCAGCGTTTCTTTTAGCGGGAGACGGGCAGATACGCAGTATTTT
J gene: TRBJ2-2; V gene: TRBV20-1; D gene: TRBD2; CDR3 protein: CSASELAGDTGELFF; CDR3 DNA: TGCAGTGCTAGTGAGCTAGCGGGAGACACCGGGGAGCTGTTTTTT
J gene: TRBJ2-1; V gene: TRBV11-2; D gene: TRBD2; CDR3 protein: CASSSALGGRINEQFF; CDR3 DNA: TGTGCCAGCAGCTCCGCGTTGGGCGGGAGGATAAATGAGCAGTTCTTC
J gene: TRBJ2-4; V gene: TRBV11-2; D gene: NA; CDR3 protein: CASSQQSGTQYF; CDR3 DNA: TGTGCCAGCAGCCAACAATCGGGTACTCAGTACTTC